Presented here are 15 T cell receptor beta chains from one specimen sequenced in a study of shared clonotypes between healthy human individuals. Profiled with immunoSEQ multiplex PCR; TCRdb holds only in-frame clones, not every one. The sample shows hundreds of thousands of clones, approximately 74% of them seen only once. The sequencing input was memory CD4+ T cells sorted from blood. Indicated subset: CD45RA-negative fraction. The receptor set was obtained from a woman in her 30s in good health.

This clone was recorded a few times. CDR3 loop: CASSPPTRQFF. The DNA of the CDR3 is TGTGCCAGCAGTCCACCGACAAGACAGTTCTTC. J is TRBJ2-1 and V is TRBV6-5, with D hard to call. The CDR3 is 11 amino acids. V was trimmed by 5 bases and J by 13 bases, leaving 12 bases between them. Per the germline V gene, CDR1 is MNHEY and CDR2 is SVGAGI.

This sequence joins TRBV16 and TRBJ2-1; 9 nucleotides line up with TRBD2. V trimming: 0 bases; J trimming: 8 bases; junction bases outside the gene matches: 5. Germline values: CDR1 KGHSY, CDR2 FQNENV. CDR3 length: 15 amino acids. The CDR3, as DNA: TGTGCCAGCAGCCAATCGCGGACTAGCGCCCATGAGCAGTTCTTC. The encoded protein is CASSQSRTSAHEQFF.

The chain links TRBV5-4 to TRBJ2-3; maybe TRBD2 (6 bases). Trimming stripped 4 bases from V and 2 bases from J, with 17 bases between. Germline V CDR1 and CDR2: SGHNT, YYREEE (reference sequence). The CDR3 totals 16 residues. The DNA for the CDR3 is TGTGCCAGCAGCCAAACACTAGCAGGAAACACAGATACGCAGTATTTT. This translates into CASSQTLAGNTDTQYF.

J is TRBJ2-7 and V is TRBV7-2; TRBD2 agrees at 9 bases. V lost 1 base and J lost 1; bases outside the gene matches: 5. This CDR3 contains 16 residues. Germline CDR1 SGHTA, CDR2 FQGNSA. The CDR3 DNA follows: TGTGCCAGCAGCTTAGTTAGTCTAGCGGGGTCCTACGAGCAGTACTTC. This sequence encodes CASSLVSLAGSYEQYF. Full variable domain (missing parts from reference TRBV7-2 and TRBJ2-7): GAGVSQSPSNKVTEKGKDVELRCDPISGHTALYWYRQSLGQGLEFLIYFQGNSAPDKSGLPSDRFSAERTGGSVSTLTIQRTQQEDSAVYLCASSLVSLAGSYEQYFGPGTRLTVT.

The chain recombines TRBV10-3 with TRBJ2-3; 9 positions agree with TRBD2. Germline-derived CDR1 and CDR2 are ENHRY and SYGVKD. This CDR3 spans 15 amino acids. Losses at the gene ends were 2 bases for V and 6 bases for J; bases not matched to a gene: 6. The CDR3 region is CAISEPGLATDTQYF. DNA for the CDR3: TGTGCCATCAGTGAGCCGGGACTAGCAACGGATACGCAGTATTTT.

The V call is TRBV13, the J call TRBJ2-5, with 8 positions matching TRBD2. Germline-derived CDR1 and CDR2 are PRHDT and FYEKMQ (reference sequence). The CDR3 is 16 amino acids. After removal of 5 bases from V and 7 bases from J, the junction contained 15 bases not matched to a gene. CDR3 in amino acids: CASSEHLWAGGGTQYF. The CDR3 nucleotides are TGTGCCAGCAGCGAACACCTATGGGCGGGAGGCGGGACCCAGTACTTC.

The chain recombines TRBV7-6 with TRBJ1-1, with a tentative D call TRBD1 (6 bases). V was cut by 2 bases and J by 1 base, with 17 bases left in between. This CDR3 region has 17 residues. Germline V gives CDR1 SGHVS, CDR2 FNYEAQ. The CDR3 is CASSLRPQGYGNTEAFF. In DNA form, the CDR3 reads TGTGCCAGCAGCTTACGCCCCCAGGGGTATGGGAACACTGAAGCTTTCTTT.

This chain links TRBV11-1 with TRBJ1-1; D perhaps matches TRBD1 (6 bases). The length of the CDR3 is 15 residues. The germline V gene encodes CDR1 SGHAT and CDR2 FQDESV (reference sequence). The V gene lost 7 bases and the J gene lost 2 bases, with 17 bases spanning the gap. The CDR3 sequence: CASMLERGFNTEAFF. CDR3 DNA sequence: TGTGCCAGCATGTTAGAGAGGGGGTTTAACACTGAAGCTTTCTTT.

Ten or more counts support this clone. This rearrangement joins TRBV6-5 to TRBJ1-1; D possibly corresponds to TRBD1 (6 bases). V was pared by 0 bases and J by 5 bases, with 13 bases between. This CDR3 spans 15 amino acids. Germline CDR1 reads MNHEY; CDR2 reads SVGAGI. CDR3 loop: CASSYSAEGGTEAFF. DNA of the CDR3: TGTGCCAGCAGTTACTCAGCGGAAGGGGGGACTGAAGCTTTCTTT.

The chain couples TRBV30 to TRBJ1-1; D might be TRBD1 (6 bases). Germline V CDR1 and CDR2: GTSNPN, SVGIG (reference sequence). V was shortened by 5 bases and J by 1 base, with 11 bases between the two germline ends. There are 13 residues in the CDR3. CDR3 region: CAWGGQTNTEAFF. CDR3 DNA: TGTGCCTGGGGGGGACAAACGAACACTGAAGCTTTCTTT.

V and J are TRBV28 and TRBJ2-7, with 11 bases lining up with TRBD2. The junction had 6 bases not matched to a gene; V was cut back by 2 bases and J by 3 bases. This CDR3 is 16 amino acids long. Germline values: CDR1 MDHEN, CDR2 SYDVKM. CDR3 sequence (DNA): TGTGCCAGCAGTTTAGGGACTAGCGGAATAGTCTACGAGCAGTACTTC. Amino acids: CASSLGTSGIVYEQYF.

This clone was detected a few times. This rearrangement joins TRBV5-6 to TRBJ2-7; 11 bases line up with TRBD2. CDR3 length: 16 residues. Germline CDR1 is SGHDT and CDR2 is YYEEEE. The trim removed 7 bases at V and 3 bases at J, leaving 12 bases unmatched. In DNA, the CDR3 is TGTGCCAGCTCATGGGTGAAGACTAGCGGGAACTACGAGCAGTACTTC. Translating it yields CASSWVKTSGNYEQYF. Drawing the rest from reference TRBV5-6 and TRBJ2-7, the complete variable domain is DAGVTQSPTHLIKTRGQQVTLRCSPKSGHDTVSWYQQALGQGPQFIFQYYEEEERQRGNFPDRFSGHQFPNYSSELNVNALLLGDSALYLCASSWVKTSGNYEQYFGPGTRLTVT.

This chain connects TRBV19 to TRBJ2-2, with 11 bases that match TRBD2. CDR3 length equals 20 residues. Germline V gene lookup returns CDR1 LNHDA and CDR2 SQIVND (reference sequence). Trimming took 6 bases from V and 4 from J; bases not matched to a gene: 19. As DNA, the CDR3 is TGTGCCAGTAGAACCCCGCCCGGACTAGCGGGCCCTCGGGTCACCGGGGAGCTGTTTTTT. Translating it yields CASRTPPGLAGPRVTGELFF.

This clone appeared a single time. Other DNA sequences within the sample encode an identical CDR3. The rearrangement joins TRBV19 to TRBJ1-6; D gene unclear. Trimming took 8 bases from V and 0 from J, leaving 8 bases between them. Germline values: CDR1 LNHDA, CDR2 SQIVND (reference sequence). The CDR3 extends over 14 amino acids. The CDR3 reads CASHFSSYNSPLHF. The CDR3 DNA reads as TGTGCCAGTCACTTCAGCTCCTATAATTCACCCCTCCACTTT.

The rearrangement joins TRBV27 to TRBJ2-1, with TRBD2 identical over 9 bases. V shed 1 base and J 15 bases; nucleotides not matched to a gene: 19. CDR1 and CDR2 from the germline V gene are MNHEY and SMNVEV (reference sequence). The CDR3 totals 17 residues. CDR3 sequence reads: CASSLLYRAGGPVFLFF. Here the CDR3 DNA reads TGTGCCAGCAGTTTATTGTACCGGGCGGGAGGGCCCGTCTTTCTGTTCTTC.